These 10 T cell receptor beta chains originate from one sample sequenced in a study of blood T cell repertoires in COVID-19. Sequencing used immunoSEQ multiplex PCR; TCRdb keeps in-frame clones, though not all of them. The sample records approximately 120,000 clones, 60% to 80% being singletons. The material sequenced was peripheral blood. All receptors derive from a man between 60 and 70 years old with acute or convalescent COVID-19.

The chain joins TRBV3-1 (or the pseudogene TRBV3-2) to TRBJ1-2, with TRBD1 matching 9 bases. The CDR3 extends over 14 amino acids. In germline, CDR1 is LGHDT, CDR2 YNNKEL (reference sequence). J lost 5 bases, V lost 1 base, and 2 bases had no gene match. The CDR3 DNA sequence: TGTGCCAGCAGCCAAGTGGGACAGGGATATGGCTACACCTTC. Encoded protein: CASSQVGQGYGYTF.

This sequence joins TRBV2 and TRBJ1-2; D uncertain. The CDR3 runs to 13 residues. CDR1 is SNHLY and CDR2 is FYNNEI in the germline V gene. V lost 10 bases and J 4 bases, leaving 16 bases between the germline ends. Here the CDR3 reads CATMTGLGYGYTF. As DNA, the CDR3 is TGTGCCACTATGACTGGACTGGGCTATGGCTACACCTTC.

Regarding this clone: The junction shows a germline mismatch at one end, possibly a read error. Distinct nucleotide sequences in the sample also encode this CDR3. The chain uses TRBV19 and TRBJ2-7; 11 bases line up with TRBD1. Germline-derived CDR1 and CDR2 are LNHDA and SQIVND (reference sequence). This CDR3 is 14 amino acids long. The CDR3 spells CASSTGTGGYEQYF. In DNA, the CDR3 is TGTGCTAGTAGTACCGGGACAGGGGGCTACGAGCAGTACTTC.

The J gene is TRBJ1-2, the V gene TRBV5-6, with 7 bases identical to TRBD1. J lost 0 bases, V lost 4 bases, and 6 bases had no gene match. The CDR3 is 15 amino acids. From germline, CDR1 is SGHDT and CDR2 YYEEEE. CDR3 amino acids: CASSGSGTANYGYTF. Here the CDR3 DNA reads TGTGCCAGCAGCGGATCCGGGACAGCTAACTATGGCTACACCTTC. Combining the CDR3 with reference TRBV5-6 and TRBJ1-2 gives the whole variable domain DAGVTQSPTHLIKTRGQQVTLRCSPKSGHDTVSWYQQALGQGPQFIFQYYEEEERQRGNFPDRFSGHQFPNYSSELNVNALLLGDSALYLCASSGSGTANYGYTFGSGTRLTVV.

The CDR3 sequence is CASSVDYRERDMNYGYTF. In nucleotides, the CDR3 is TGTGCCAGCAGCGTCGATTACCGGGAGAGGGATATGAACTATGGCTACACCTTC. The chain couples TRBV9 to TRBJ1-2, with D unclear. The length of the CDR3 is 18 residues. Germline values: CDR1 SGDLS, CDR2 YYNGEE. Trimming pared 2 bases from V and 2 bases from J, leaving 22 bases between.

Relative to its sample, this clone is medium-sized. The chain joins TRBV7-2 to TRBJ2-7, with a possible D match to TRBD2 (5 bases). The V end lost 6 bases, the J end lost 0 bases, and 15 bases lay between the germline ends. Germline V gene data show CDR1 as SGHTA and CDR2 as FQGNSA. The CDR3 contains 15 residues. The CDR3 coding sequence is TGTGCCAGCAGTACAAGCGGAATAAGCTCCTACGAGCAGTACTTC. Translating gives CASSTSGISSYEQYF.

CDR3 nucleotides: TGCGCCAGCAGCAAAGCGGACGGCACAGATACGCAGTATTTT. It yields the protein CASSKADGTDTQYF. The chain couples TRBV10-1 to TRBJ2-3; the D gene is possibly TRBD2 (5 bases). Trimming stripped 6 bases from V and 1 base from J, with 11 bases between. From germline, CDR1 is WNHNN and CDR2 SYGVQD (reference sequence). The CDR3 has 14 residues.

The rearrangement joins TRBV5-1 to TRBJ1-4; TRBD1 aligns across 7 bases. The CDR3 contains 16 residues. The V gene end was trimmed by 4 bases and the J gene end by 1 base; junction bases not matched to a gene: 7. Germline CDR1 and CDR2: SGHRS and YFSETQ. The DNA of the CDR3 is TGCGCCAGCAGCGCGGGACAGACCCAAACTAATGAAAAACTGTTTTTT. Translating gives CASSAGQTQTNEKLFF.

DNA of the CDR3: TGTGCCAGCAGCGAAAACCATGGACAGGAATCCTCCTACGAGCAGTACTTC. Translation gives CASSENHGQESSYEQYF. The chain couples TRBV21-1 to TRBJ2-7; the D call TRBD1 from the table was never checked on the DNA. TRBV21-1 is recorded as a pseudogene. This CDR3 is built from 17 residues.

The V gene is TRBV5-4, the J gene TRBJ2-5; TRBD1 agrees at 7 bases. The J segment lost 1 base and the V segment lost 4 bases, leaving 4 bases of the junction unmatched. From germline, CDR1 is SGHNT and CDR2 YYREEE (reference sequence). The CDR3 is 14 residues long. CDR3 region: CASSAGDSQETQYF. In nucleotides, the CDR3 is TGTGCCAGCAGCGCCGGGGACAGCCAAGAGACCCAGTACTTC.